The 10 T cell receptor beta chains reported below all come from one sample, sequenced in a study of blood T cell repertoires in COVID-19. Clones were sequenced by immunoSEQ multiplex PCR, and TCRdb holds only the in-frame ones, with some missing. Of approximately 250,000 clones detected, over 80% appear once; the ten largest clones hold roughly 4.5%. Input material: peripheral blood. Receptors were obtained from a man aged 55 to 70 who had recovered from COVID-19.

The CDR3 nucleotides are TGTGCCAGCAGACCAACAGGGGGCTATGGCTACACCTTC. Translating it yields CASRPTGGYGYTF. The chain uses TRBV6-5 and TRBJ1-2; 8 positions agree with TRBD1. Trimming removed 6 bases from V and 4 bases from J; junction bases left unmatched: 4. The CDR3 totals 13 residues. Germline V gene lookup returns CDR1 MNHEY and CDR2 SVGAGI.

This chain uses TRBV9 with TRBJ2-1; TRBD2 matches at 10 bases. J was trimmed by 2 bases and V by 0 bases; bases with no gene match: 2. The germline V gene encodes CDR1 SGDLS and CDR2 YYNGEE. There are 16 residues in the CDR3. CDR3 amino acids: CASSVGAGGPYNEQFF. CDR3 in DNA: TGTGCCAGCAGCGTAGGAGCGGGGGGGCCCTACAATGAGCAGTTCTTC.

This clone has just one count. The rearrangement links TRBV28 to TRBJ1-2; D is possibly TRBD1 (5 bases). Per germline, CDR1 MDHEN and CDR2 SYDVKM. CDR3 length: 10 residues. V lost 10 bases, J lost 8 bases, and 11 bases lay in between. In DNA, the CDR3 is TGTGCCACCAGGGAGGGAGGCTACACCTTC. It yields the protein CATREGGYTF.

The chain joins TRBV28 to TRBJ1-1; weak D call: TRBD1 (5 bases). The CDR3 length is 15 residues. CDR1 and CDR2 from the germline V gene are MDHEN and SYDVKM. V shed 8 bases and J shed 1 base, with 17 bases lying between them. The CDR3 DNA is TGTGCCAGCGGGGCCGCTGCTAACCGGAACACTGAAGCTTTCTTT. It codes for CASGAAANRNTEAFF.

The chain links TRBV6-5 to TRBJ1-1; TRBD1 is a possible D gene (5 bases). Germline V gives CDR1 MNHEY, CDR2 SVGAGI. There are 15 residues in the CDR3. V was pared by 5 bases and J by 4 bases, with 17 bases between. The CDR3 DNA sequence: TGTGCCAGCAGTCGGGAGAGGGAGGGGAGCACTGAAGCTTTCTTT. It yields the protein CASSREREGSTEAFF.

This chain connects TRBV14 to TRBJ1-2; 7 bases align to TRBD1. Germline V lookup: CDR1 SGHDN, CDR2 FVKESK. With 4 bases clipped from V and 8 bases from J, the junction kept 10 bases outside the gene matches. The CDR3 is 14 amino acids. The DNA for the CDR3 is TGTGCCAGCAGCCTACAGGGGCCCGGGGAGGGCTACACCTTC. It is translated as CASSLQGPGEGYTF.

The V call is TRBV19, the J call TRBJ1-6, with D possibly TRBD1 on 6 matching bases. The CDR3 consists of 16 residues. Germline V gives CDR1 LNHDA, CDR2 SQIVND (reference sequence). V lost 5 bases, J lost 7 bases, and 18 bases lay in between. The CDR3 DNA reads TGTGCCAGTAGTCCCAAGTTTGGGACAACCAATTCACCCCTCCACTTT. Translated, it gives CASSPKFGTTNSPLHF.

J is TRBJ2-7 and V is TRBV5-1; 9 bases are a match to TRBD1. V lost 4 bases, J lost 2 bases, and 4 bases stayed unmatched. Germline loops: CDR1 SGHRS, CDR2 YFSETQ. This CDR3 is 14 amino acids long. CDR3 region: CASSPRQGAYEQYF. The CDR3, as DNA: TGCGCCAGCAGCCCGAGACAGGGGGCCTACGAGCAGTACTTC.

This chain uses TRBV29-1 with TRBJ1-2, with no clear D. The germline V and J ends were trimmed by 7 bases and 4 bases, with 16 bases remaining between them. The germline CDR1 and CDR2 sequences are SQVTM and ANQGSEA. The length of the CDR3 is 13 residues. In nucleotides, the CDR3 is TGCAGCGCTCAAACCGGCGGGAGCTATGGCTACACCTTC. This gives the protein CSAQTGGSYGYTF.

The table lists this clone with a few counts. This chain connects TRBV11-2 to TRBJ2-2, with a tentative D call TRBD1 (6 bases). V was shortened by 5 bases and J by 7 bases, with 17 bases between the two germline ends. The germline CDR1 and CDR2 sequences are SGHAT and FQNNGV. The CDR3 consists of 15 residues. The CDR3, as DNA: TGTGCCAGCAGCATGACGACAGGTTCGGTCGGGGAGCTGTTTTTT. It is translated as CASSMTTGSVGELFF.